This TCR beta chain is drawn from a study of blood T cell repertoires in COVID-19. Study-wide background: PBMCs, B-cell-depleted T cells, or T cells were the source of the cDNA or gDNA that made up the material.

Original handling: It was from reference gene primer amplification that nucleated cell counts were estimated. Repertoires were generated with immunoSEQ multiplex PCR, while TCRdb's copy carries only in-frame clones and drops some. V, J and clone size are taken as reported in that table, and D and trimming were inferred from the DNA itself. The sample consists of 200,000 to 250,000 clones, about nine tenths of them appearing once. This CDR3 contains 13 residues. V lost 6 bases and J lost 4, with 12 bases in between. In germline, CDR1 is ENHRY, CDR2 SYGVKD. V usage is TRBV10-3 and J usage is TRBJ1-1; the D gene is possibly TRBD1 (5 bases). Sequenced input: peripheral blood. This clonotype was sampled from a woman aged 60-75 years with acute or convalescent COVID-19. Here the CDR3 DNA reads TGTGCCATCAGAGGGGCCTTTGGCACTGAAGCTTTCTTT. As protein: CAIRGAFGTEAFF.